This is a list of T cell receptor beta chains from one sample in a study of blood T cell repertoires in COVID-19. The data were produced by immunoSEQ multiplex PCR, yet TCRdb's version contains in-frame clones alone and is incomplete. The sample shows some 99,000 clones, 70% to 90% of them seen only once. The sample was peripheral blood. These receptors came from a man aged 65-85 years with acute or convalescent COVID-19. Each CDR3 is given with its conserved first and last residue. D genes are given only for firm matches. Rows give clone size only sometimes, using once, few, many, or a class for an expanded clone.

CDR3nt: TGTGCCAGCAGCCAAGATCTAGCGGGGGGGCCCCAAGAGACCCAGTACTTC; CDR3aa: CASSQDLAGGPQETQYF; j_gene: TRBJ2-5; v_gene: TRBV3-1/TRBV3-2; abundance: NA; d_gene: TRBD2
CDR3nt: TGTGCCAGCGGCTCACAGGGGAACGCTGAAGCTTTCTTT; CDR3aa: CASGSQGNAEAFF; j_gene: TRBJ1-1; v_gene: TRBV3-1/TRBV3-2; abundance: NA; d_gene: TRBD1
CDR3nt: TGTGCCAGCAGCTGGGGGGAAACAGATACGCAGTATTTT; CDR3aa: CASSWGETDTQYF; j_gene: TRBJ2-3; v_gene: TRBV12-3/TRBV12-4; abundance: NA; d_gene: NA
CDR3nt: TGTGCCAGTAGGGAAGCGGGGGGGATTCATACGCAGTATTTT; CDR3aa: CASREAGGIHTQYF; j_gene: TRBJ2-3; v_gene: TRBV19; abundance: NA; d_gene: TRBD2
CDR3nt: TGTGCCAGCAGCTTATCTAACACCGGGGAGCTGTTTTTT; CDR3aa: CASSLSNTGELFF; j_gene: TRBJ2-2; v_gene: TRBV7-9; abundance: NA; d_gene: NA
CDR3nt: TGCGCCAGCAGTCAATGCGTCGGGGGAGGATCACCCCTCCACTTT; CDR3aa: CASSQCVGGGSPLHF; j_gene: TRBJ1-6; v_gene: TRBV23-1; abundance: NA; d_gene: NA
CDR3nt: TGTGCCAGCAATTATCCCGGGACAGGGGGTTTGGAGACCCAGTACTTC; CDR3aa: CASNYPGTGGLETQYF; j_gene: TRBJ2-5; v_gene: TRBV6-5; abundance: once; d_gene: TRBD1
CDR3nt: TGCGCCAGCAGGGAGGGACTAGCGGGGGAAGAGACCCAGTACTTC; CDR3aa: CASREGLAGEETQYF; j_gene: TRBJ2-5; v_gene: TRBV5-1; abundance: NA; d_gene: TRBD2
CDR3nt: TGTGCCAGCAGTAGACAGCTTCAAGAGACCCAGTACTTC; CDR3aa: CASSRQLQETQYF; j_gene: TRBJ2-5; v_gene: TRBV28; abundance: NA; d_gene: NA
CDR3nt: TGTGCCAGCAGTGGACCGACAGGGGGCGGCTCCTATAATTCACCCCTCCACTTT; CDR3aa: CASSGPTGGGSYNSPLHF; j_gene: TRBJ1-6; v_gene: TRBV6-4; abundance: NA; d_gene: TRBD1
CDR3nt: TGTGCCAGCAGTGACTTGGGCCCTAGCCCCCATCCCGAAGCTTTCTTT; CDR3aa: CASSDLGPSPHPEAFF; j_gene: TRBJ1-1; v_gene: TRBV6-1; abundance: NA; d_gene: NA
CDR3nt: TGCGCCAGCAGCTTAGGTACTACTAACTATGGCTACACCTTC; CDR3aa: CASSLGTTNYGYTF; j_gene: TRBJ1-2; v_gene: TRBV5-1; abundance: NA; d_gene: NA
CDR3nt: TGTGCCAGCATCAGCGGGGGGGCCAACTCCTACAATGAGCAGTTCTTC; CDR3aa: CASISGGANSYNEQFF; j_gene: TRBJ2-1; v_gene: TRBV11-1; abundance: once; d_gene: TRBD2
CDR3nt: TGTGCCATCAGAGCTTTAGCCGGGGAGACCCAGTACTTC; CDR3aa: CAIRALAGETQYF; j_gene: TRBJ2-5; v_gene: TRBV6-6; abundance: NA; d_gene: NA
CDR3nt: TGTGCCAGCAGTCCGACAGATAGCAATCAGCCCCAGCATTTT; CDR3aa: CASSPTDSNQPQHF; j_gene: TRBJ1-5; v_gene: TRBV28; abundance: NA; d_gene: NA
CDR3nt: TGTGCCAGCAGCAAAGCGGCGTTTGGAGAGAAGAACACTGAAGCTTTCTTT; CDR3aa: CASSKAAFGEKNTEAFF; j_gene: TRBJ1-1; v_gene: TRBV21-1; abundance: NA; d_gene: NA
CDR3nt: TGTGCCAGCAGCTTGGGGCCCAATTCACCCCTCCACTTT; CDR3aa: CASSLGPNSPLHF; j_gene: TRBJ1-6; v_gene: TRBV5-5; abundance: few; d_gene: NA
CDR3nt: TGCGCCAGCACCCCTGAGGTGTCTGGGGCCAACGTCCTGACTTTC; CDR3aa: CASTPEVSGANVLTF; j_gene: TRBJ2-6; v_gene: TRBV5-1; abundance: NA; d_gene: NA
CDR3nt: TGTGCCAGCAGCAAAGCGGTTCCCGGGGAGCTGTTTTTT; CDR3aa: CASSKAVPGELFF; j_gene: TRBJ2-2; v_gene: TRBV7-6; abundance: NA; d_gene: NA
CDR3nt: TGTGCCAGCTCACCTTTAGGCAGGATCAATAATTCACCCCTCCACTTT; CDR3aa: CASSPLGRINNSPLHF; j_gene: TRBJ1-6; v_gene: TRBV18; abundance: NA; d_gene: NA
CDR3nt: TGTGCCACCAGTGACCCGGGACAGGGTCTGAGTGAGCAGTTCTTC; CDR3aa: CATSDPGQGLSEQFF; j_gene: TRBJ2-1; v_gene: TRBV24-1; abundance: NA; d_gene: TRBD1
CDR3nt: TGTGCCAGCAGCTTCAGGGGGGCCTCCTACAATGAGCAGTTCTTC; CDR3aa: CASSFRGASYNEQFF; j_gene: TRBJ2-1; v_gene: TRBV11-3; abundance: NA; d_gene: NA
CDR3nt: TGTGCCACCCGAGGACTAGCGGGGGTGGAGACCCAGTACTTC; CDR3aa: CATRGLAGVETQYF; j_gene: TRBJ2-5; v_gene: TRBV19; abundance: NA; d_gene: TRBD2
CDR3nt: TGTGCCAGCAGTCAAGAGAGAAACACTGAAGCTTTCTTT; CDR3aa: CASSQERNTEAFF; j_gene: TRBJ1-1; v_gene: TRBV12-3/TRBV12-4; abundance: NA; d_gene: NA
CDR3nt: TGTGCCAGTAGTCCCGACTCAAATGGCAATCAGCCCCAGCATTTT; CDR3aa: CASSPDSNGNQPQHF; j_gene: TRBJ1-5; v_gene: TRBV19; abundance: NA; d_gene: NA
CDR3nt: TGTGCCAGCAGTCATGCACGCGGGGACTTGGGACTAGCCAAAAACATTCAGTACTTC; CDR3aa: CASSHARGDLGLAKNIQYF; j_gene: TRBJ2-4; v_gene: TRBV28; abundance: once; d_gene: NA
CDR3nt: TGTGCCAGCAGTCGGACAGGGGGGAATCAGCCCCAGCATTTT; CDR3aa: CASSRTGGNQPQHF; j_gene: TRBJ1-5; v_gene: TRBV27; abundance: NA; d_gene: TRBD1
CDR3nt: TGTGCCAGCTCGCCTACACTAGCGGGGGGGAACAATGAGCAGTTCTTC; CDR3aa: CASSPTLAGGNNEQFF; j_gene: TRBJ2-1; v_gene: TRBV18; abundance: NA; d_gene: TRBD2
CDR3nt: TGTGCCAGCAGTCGAGGGGCTAGCGGGGGTGAGCAGTTCTTC; CDR3aa: CASSRGASGGEQFF; j_gene: TRBJ2-1; v_gene: TRBV6-5; abundance: NA; d_gene: TRBD2
CDR3nt: TGTGCCAGCAGCTTAGATCAGGGTAGGGAGCAGTACTTC; CDR3aa: CASSLDQGREQYF; j_gene: TRBJ2-7; v_gene: TRBV11-2; abundance: NA; d_gene: NA
CDR3nt: TGTGCCAGCAGTCACAAGGAGACGCAGTATTTT; CDR3aa: CASSHKETQYF; j_gene: TRBJ2-3; v_gene: TRBV27; abundance: NA; d_gene: NA
CDR3nt: TGTGCCAGCAACCCTAGTGGGGACACCAATTCACCCCTCCACTTT; CDR3aa: CASNPSGDTNSPLHF; j_gene: TRBJ1-6; v_gene: TRBV28; abundance: NA; d_gene: NA
CDR3nt: TGTGCCAGCAGCGTAGATAGCCCGGGAGACTCTGGAAACACCATATATTTT; CDR3aa: CASSVDSPGDSGNTIYF; j_gene: TRBJ1-3; v_gene: TRBV9; abundance: once; d_gene: NA
CDR3nt: TGTGCCAGCAGTTTGGCTAGCGGGGGCTACGAGCAGTACTTC; CDR3aa: CASSLASGGYEQYF; j_gene: TRBJ2-7; v_gene: TRBV27; abundance: NA; d_gene: TRBD2
CDR3nt: TGTGCCAGCAGTCAACCCCTCGGAGTCTATGGCTACACCTTC; CDR3aa: CASSQPLGVYGYTF; j_gene: TRBJ1-2; v_gene: TRBV28; abundance: NA; d_gene: NA
CDR3nt: TGCAGCGCGCGTGGGGGGGCAGTGGAGACCCAGTACTTC; CDR3aa: CSARGGAVETQYF; j_gene: TRBJ2-5; v_gene: TRBV29-1; abundance: NA; d_gene: NA
CDR3nt: TGTGCCAGCAGCTTTACAGGGAATAGAGGTGAAAAACTGTTTTTT; CDR3aa: CASSFTGNRGEKLFF; j_gene: TRBJ1-4; v_gene: TRBV5-5; abundance: NA; d_gene: NA
CDR3nt: TGTGCCAGCAGTCCTAGACAGGGGAGGACTGAAGCTTTCTTT; CDR3aa: CASSPRQGRTEAFF; j_gene: TRBJ1-1; v_gene: TRBV6-5; abundance: NA; d_gene: TRBD1
CDR3nt: TGTGCCAGCAGTCACCCCACTACAGATACGCAGTATTTT; CDR3aa: CASSHPTTDTQYF; j_gene: TRBJ2-3; v_gene: TRBV5-4; abundance: NA; d_gene: NA
CDR3nt: TGTGCCAGCAGTTTAGTTGCGAGCAATCAGCCCCAGCATTTT; CDR3aa: CASSLVASNQPQHF; j_gene: TRBJ1-5; v_gene: TRBV28; abundance: NA; d_gene: NA
CDR3nt: TGTGCCAGTAGTATTGGACAGTCGTATCAGCCCCAGCATTTT; CDR3aa: CASSIGQSYQPQHF; j_gene: TRBJ1-5; v_gene: TRBV19; abundance: NA; d_gene: NA
CDR3nt: TGCGCCAGCAGCTCCCAGACTAGCGGGGGATCGACAGATACGCAGTATTTT; CDR3aa: CASSSQTSGGSTDTQYF; j_gene: TRBJ2-3; v_gene: TRBV5-1; abundance: NA; d_gene: TRBD2
CDR3nt: TGTGCCAGCAGTTACTCGCCCGACAGAACCTATGGCTACACCTTC; CDR3aa: CASSYSPDRTYGYTF; j_gene: TRBJ1-2; v_gene: TRBV6-5; abundance: NA; d_gene: NA
CDR3nt: TGTGCCAGTAGTTCGATCAAACAGGGGGCAATGAACACTGAAGCTTTCTTT; CDR3aa: CASSSIKQGAMNTEAFF; j_gene: TRBJ1-1; v_gene: TRBV19; abundance: few; d_gene: TRBD1
CDR3nt: TGTGCCAGCAGTGAAGCGCTTGCGGACAGGGGCGATGGCTACACCTTC; CDR3aa: CASSEALADRGDGYTF; j_gene: TRBJ1-2; v_gene: TRBV6-1; abundance: NA; d_gene: TRBD1
CDR3nt: TGTGCCAGCAGGCGCTATCAAACAGGGAACCAGCCCCAGCATTTT; CDR3aa: CASRRYQTGNQPQHF; j_gene: TRBJ1-5; v_gene: TRBV27; abundance: few; d_gene: NA
CDR3nt: TGTGCCAGCGGCGGGGACAGGGCCTTAAACACTGAAGCTTTCTTT; CDR3aa: CASGGDRALNTEAFF; j_gene: TRBJ1-1; v_gene: TRBV6-5; abundance: NA; d_gene: TRBD1
CDR3nt: TGTGCCAGCAGCTTGGTAGGGCCGGGAAATCAGCCCCAGCATTTT; CDR3aa: CASSLVGPGNQPQHF; j_gene: TRBJ1-5; v_gene: TRBV5-5; abundance: NA; d_gene: NA
CDR3nt: TGCGCCAGCAGCTCAGGGACAGGGGGCCGAAACGAGCAGTACTTC; CDR3aa: CASSSGTGGRNEQYF; j_gene: TRBJ2-7; v_gene: TRBV5-1; abundance: NA; d_gene: TRBD1
CDR3nt: TGTGCCAGCAGTGCAGATGGGGCCTGGGATGGTTCACCCCTCCACTTT; CDR3aa: CASSADGAWDGSPLHF; j_gene: TRBJ1-6; v_gene: TRBV6-1; abundance: NA; d_gene: NA
CDR3nt: TGTGCCAGCAGTGAAATACAGGGCCACACTGAAGCTTTCTTT; CDR3aa: CASSEIQGHTEAFF; j_gene: TRBJ1-1; v_gene: TRBV6-1; abundance: NA; d_gene: NA
CDR3nt: TGTGCCAGCAGTCCCCCCCCTTCCAATCAGCCCCAGCATTTT; CDR3aa: CASSPPPSNQPQHF; j_gene: TRBJ1-5; v_gene: TRBV2; abundance: few; d_gene: NA
CDR3nt: TGTGCCAGCAGCCCGGACAGGGGGCAAGATCAGCCCCAGCATTTT; CDR3aa: CASSPDRGQDQPQHF; j_gene: TRBJ1-5; v_gene: TRBV2; abundance: few; d_gene: TRBD1
CDR3nt: TGTGCCAGCAGCGCCGGGACAACTTATGGCTACACCTTC; CDR3aa: CASSAGTTYGYTF; j_gene: TRBJ1-2; v_gene: TRBV28; abundance: NA; d_gene: NA
CDR3nt: TGCGCCAGCAGCGGGGCCCTAGCGGGGGGTACAGATACGCAGTATTTT; CDR3aa: CASSGALAGGTDTQYF; j_gene: TRBJ2-3; v_gene: TRBV5-1; abundance: NA; d_gene: TRBD2
CDR3nt: TGCGCCAGCAGCCAACAGGGACAGCTGGGCGAAAAACTGTTTTTT; CDR3aa: CASSQQGQLGEKLFF; j_gene: TRBJ1-4; v_gene: TRBV4-1; abundance: NA; d_gene: TRBD1
CDR3nt: TGTGCCAGTAGTTACGGGCTAGCGGGGGCGAGAGATACGCAGTATTTT; CDR3aa: CASSYGLAGARDTQYF; j_gene: TRBJ2-3; v_gene: TRBV19; abundance: NA; d_gene: TRBD2
CDR3nt: TGCGCCAGCAGTGAGGGGAACAGGGCTGGAAACACCATATATTTT; CDR3aa: CASSEGNRAGNTIYF; j_gene: TRBJ1-3; v_gene: TRBV10-2; abundance: NA; d_gene: NA
CDR3nt: TGTGCCATCAGTGAGGGACAGACTGAAGCTTTCTTT; CDR3aa: CAISEGQTEAFF; j_gene: TRBJ1-1; v_gene: TRBV10-3; abundance: once; d_gene: NA